A selection of T cell receptor beta chains follows, all from one sample in a study of graft-versus-host responses after intestinal transplantation. The table came from immunoSEQ multiplex PCR; TCRdb's copy has only in-frame clones and leaves some out. The sample includes thousands of clones, 30% to 35% of them seen just once. The sample was alloreactive CD8+ T cells from a mixed lymphocyte reaction culture, taken before transplantation. The receptor set was obtained from a human patient who was an organ donor for intestinal transplantation. Both conserved end residues are part of each CDR3. The D gene is left open where the match is weak. Size is omitted from some rows. Given values are once, few, many or a class for expanded clones.

v_gene	d_gene	j_gene	abundance	CDR3nt	CDR3aa
TRBV28	-	TRBJ2-1	few	TGTGCCAGCAGTTTCCGGGACACTGGGAATGAGCAGTTCTTC	CASSFRDTGNEQFF
TRBV27	-	TRBJ1-1	few	TGTGCCAGCAGTTTCCAGGGTATGAACACTGAAGCTTTCTTT	CASSFQGMNTEAFF
TRBV4-2	-	TRBJ2-7	medium-sized	TGTGCCAGCAGCCAAGAGAGTGGGAGCTCCTACGAGCAGTACTTC	CASSQESGSSYEQYF
TRBV19	-	TRBJ2-1	few	TGTGCCAGTAGTTTTGGCGGAAATTACAATGAGCAGTTCTTC	CASSFGGNYNEQFF
TRBV7-9	-	TRBJ2-1	-	TGTGCCAGCAGTCCCTTTCGTAAGAGCTCCTACAATGAGCAGTTCTTC	CASSPFRKSSYNEQFF
TRBV6-5	TRBD2	TRBJ2-1	-	TGTGCCAGCAGTCAAACTAGCGGGGCCTACAATGAGCAGTTCTTC	CASSQTSGAYNEQFF
TRBV7-9	-	TRBJ2-7	-	TGTGCCAGCAGCTCAGCTTTTCGCTACGAGCAGTACTTC	CASSSAFRYEQYF
TRBV6-9	TRBD2	TRBJ2-3	-	TGTGCCAGCACAGGAGGCGGGGGATCAGATACGCAGTATTTT	CASTGGGGSDTQYF
TRBV10-1	-	TRBJ2-5	-	TGCGCCAGCCTCCGGTATTTCGGGGGTGGAGAGACCCAGTACTTC	CASLRYFGGGETQYF
TRBV25-1	TRBD1	TRBJ2-2	medium-sized	TGTGCCAGCGAGACCGGGACAGGGGACACCGGGGAGCTGTTTTTT	CASETGTGDTGELFF
TRBV4-2	-	TRBJ1-2	few	TGTGCCAGCACCATGGGGCGATCAGATGGCTACACCTTC	CASTMGRSDGYTF
TRBV30	-	TRBJ1-5	few	TGTGCCTGGGCGGGGGGGGGCAATCAGCCCCAGCATTTT	CAWAGGGNQPQHF
TRBV27	TRBD2	TRBJ2-7	medium-sized	TGTGCCAGCAGCCCCGGACTAGCGTCCTACGAGCAGTACTTC	CASSPGLASYEQYF
TRBV30	-	TRBJ1-1	-	TGTGCCTGGAGTTACGACAGTCGGGGGACTGAAGCTTTCTTT	CAWSYDSRGTEAFF
TRBV28	-	TRBJ1-6	once	TGTGCCAGCAGTTTTTTTTTCCAGGATCGCTCACCCCTCCACTTT	CASSFFFQDRSPLHF
TRBV13	-	TRBJ2-5	-	TGTGCCAGCAGCGCTCCAGGGGAGACCCAGTACTTC	CASSAPGETQYF
TRBV10-3	TRBD1	TRBJ2-5	-	TGTGCCACCAAGGACAGGCTCCGGGGGACCCAGTACTTC	CATKDRLRGTQYF
TRBV7-8	TRBD2	TRBJ2-5	-	TGTGCCAGCAGCTACGGGACTAGCGGGGCCTTCCAAGAGACCCAGTACTTC	CASSYGTSGAFQETQYF
TRBV15	TRBD1	TRBJ2-7	-	TGTGCCACCAGCAGAGCGACAGGGGATTACGAGCAGTACTTC	CATSRATGDYEQYF
TRBV27	-	TRBJ1-5	-	TGTGCCAGCAGTTCCCTCTGGGGGGTCCAGCCCCAGCATTTT	CASSSLWGVQPQHF
TRBV7-6	-	TRBJ1-3	-	TGTGCCAGCAGCCCCAGGGGCCAGTCCTCTGGAAACACCATATATTTT	CASSPRGQSSGNTIYF
TRBV7-9	TRBD2	TRBJ2-1	-	TGTGCCAGCAGCTTAGATGCTCTAGCGGCCCGGGGTGAGCAGTTCTTC	CASSLDALAARGEQFF
TRBV6-5	-	TRBJ2-3	once	TGTGCCAGCGGGGGGAAGGTGGTAGATACGCAGTATTTT	CASGGKVVDTQYF
TRBV9	-	TRBJ2-3	few	TGTGCCAGCAGCGAAAGCAGGGTGTCCCTCACAGATACGCAGTATTTT	CASSESRVSLTDTQYF
TRBV6-5	-	TRBJ1-5	medium-sized	TGTGCCAGCAGTTCCCGGTCCGCCACGGATCCCGGGGAGCATTTT	CASSSRSATDPGEHF
TRBV13	TRBD2	TRBJ2-5	-	TGTGCCAGCAGCACATGGACTAGGCAAGAGACCCAGTACTTC	CASSTWTRQETQYF
TRBV5-5	-	TRBJ1-1	-	TGTGCCAGCAGCTTAATTCGGGGAACTGAAGCTTTCTTT	CASSLIRGTEAFF
TRBV4-3	-	TRBJ2-1	-	TGCGCCAGCAGCCAGTTCCCCCTCAGCTCCTACAATGAGCAGTTCTTC	CASSQFPLSSYNEQFF
TRBV4-3	-	TRBJ2-2	few	TGCGCCAGCAGCCGTGGCGGAAACACCGGGGAGCTGTTTTTT	CASSRGGNTGELFF
TRBV6-4	TRBD1	TRBJ1-5	few	TGTGCCAGCAGTCCCCGGGACAGGGTTTCTGAAACTACTAATCAGCCCCAGCATTTT	CASSPRDRVSETTNQPQHF
TRBV19	TRBD2	TRBJ2-1	few	TGTGCCAGTAGTAGGTTAAGCGGGGAGGAGCAGTTCTTC	CASSRLSGEEQFF
TRBV7-3	-	TRBJ2-3	-	TGTGCCAGCAGCTTGGGCCAGCGGAGGTATTTT	CASSLGQRRYF
TRBV15	-	TRBJ2-6	-	TGTGCCACCAGCAGAGCGGACTCGGGGAGCTCTGGGGCCAACGTCCTGACTTTC	CATSRADSGSSGANVLTF
TRBV4-1	TRBD1	TRBJ1-2	-	TGCGCCAGCAGCCAAGATGGGACAGGGAAGATATCTGGCTACACCTTC	CASSQDGTGKISGYTF
TRBV27	-	TRBJ2-7	few	TGTGCCAGCAGTTTTACGGTGAACTACGAGCAGTACTTC	CASSFTVNYEQYF
TRBV4-1	-	TRBJ2-7	-	TGCGCCAGCAGCCAAGTTGCGGGTGGTTACGAGCAGTACTTC	CASSQVAGGYEQYF
TRBV4-1	-	TRBJ1-5	medium-sized	TGCGCCAGCAGCCACCCCCCTAGACAGGCGCAAGAGCCCCAGCATTTT	CASSHPPRQAQEPQHF
TRBV5-4	-	TRBJ2-1	-	TGTGCCAGCTATTTGTTTGGCTTCTACAATGAGCAGTTCTTC	CASYLFGFYNEQFF
TRBV27	TRBD1	TRBJ2-1	medium-sized	TGTGCCAGCAGTTGGACAGGGAACAATGAGCAGTTCTTC	CASSWTGNNEQFF
TRBV29-1	TRBD2	TRBJ2-3	-	TGCAGCGTTGACGGACTAGCGGGAACTAGCACAGATACGCAGTATTTT	CSVDGLAGTSTDTQYF
TRBV29-1	TRBD2	TRBJ2-1	few	TGCAGCGTTAGAGGACTAGCGGGAGTATTTGAGCAGTTCTTC	CSVRGLAGVFEQFF